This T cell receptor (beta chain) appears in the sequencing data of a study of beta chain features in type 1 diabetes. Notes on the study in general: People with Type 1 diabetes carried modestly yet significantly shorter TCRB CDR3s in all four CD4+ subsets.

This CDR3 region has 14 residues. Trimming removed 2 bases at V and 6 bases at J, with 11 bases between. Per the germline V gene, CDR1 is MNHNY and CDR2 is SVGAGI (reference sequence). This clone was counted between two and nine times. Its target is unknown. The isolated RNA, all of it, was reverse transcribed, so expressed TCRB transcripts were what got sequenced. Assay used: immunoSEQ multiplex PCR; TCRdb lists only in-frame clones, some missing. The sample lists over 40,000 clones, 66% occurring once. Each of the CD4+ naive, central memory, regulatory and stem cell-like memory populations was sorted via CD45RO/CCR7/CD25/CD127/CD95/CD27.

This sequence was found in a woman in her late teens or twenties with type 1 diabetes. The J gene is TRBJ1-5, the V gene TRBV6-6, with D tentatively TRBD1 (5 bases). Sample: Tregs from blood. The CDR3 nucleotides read TGTGCCAGCAGTTACCCCGGGGGGGTTCAGCCCCAGCATTTT. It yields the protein CASSYPGGVQPQHF.